The clone carrying this TCR beta chain was found many times. Its antigen is still unknown. The entry originates in a study of CD8+ T cells in alopecia areata. General observations from the study: Especially in alopecia totalis/universalis, lesional scalp showed greater clonality than normal scalp did.

The CDR3 runs to 18 residues. V trimming: 2 bases; J trimming: 0 bases; junction bases outside the gene matches: 10. From germline, CDR1 is SGHRS and CDR2 YFSETQ. RNA was extracted and reverse transcribed into cDNA as the sequencing template. Repertoires were generated with immunoSEQ multiplex PCR, while TCRdb's copy carries only in-frame clones and drops some. The sample has about 140,000 clones; about 60% are singletons. The TCR was taken from a human donor in good health. This chain connects TRBV5-1 to TRBJ1-3; TRBD1 aligns across 8 bases. Specimen: CD4+ T cells sorted from blood. The CDR3 is CASSFTGTGDFSGNTIYF. In DNA form, the CDR3 reads TGCGCCAGCAGCTTTACCGGGACAGGAGATTTCTCTGGAAACACCATATATTTT.